The subject of this entry is one T cell receptor (beta chain). This specimen comes from a study of cytomegalovirus exposure and HLA in healthy donors. With 60 Vbeta and 13 Jbeta primers, the PCR was carried out. The repertoire was sequenced with immunoSEQ multiplex PCR; TCRdb's copy has only in-frame clones and lacks some. The table has about 110,000 clones, 77% seen once. The sequence was collected from a male donor in good health and CMV-seronegative. Sequenced material: PBMCs.

CDR3 residues: CASSLDSAGSADTQYF. The CDR3, as DNA: TGTGCCAGCAGCTTAGACAGCGCGGGTAGCGCAGATACGCAGTATTTT. The chain joins TRBV11-3 to TRBJ2-3; the D gene is possibly TRBD2 (5 bases). Germline CDR1 SGHNT, CDR2 YENEEA. V lost 0 bases to trimming and J lost 4 bases, with 14 bases between them. There are 16 residues in the CDR3. Looking up the rest from reference TRBV11-3 and TRBJ2-3 gives the full variable domain: EAGVVQSPRYKIIEKKQPVAFWCNPISGHNTLYWYLQNLGQGPELLIRYENEEAVDDSQLPKDRFSAERLKGVDSTLKIQPAELGDSAVYLCASSLDSAGSADTQYFGPGTRLTVL.